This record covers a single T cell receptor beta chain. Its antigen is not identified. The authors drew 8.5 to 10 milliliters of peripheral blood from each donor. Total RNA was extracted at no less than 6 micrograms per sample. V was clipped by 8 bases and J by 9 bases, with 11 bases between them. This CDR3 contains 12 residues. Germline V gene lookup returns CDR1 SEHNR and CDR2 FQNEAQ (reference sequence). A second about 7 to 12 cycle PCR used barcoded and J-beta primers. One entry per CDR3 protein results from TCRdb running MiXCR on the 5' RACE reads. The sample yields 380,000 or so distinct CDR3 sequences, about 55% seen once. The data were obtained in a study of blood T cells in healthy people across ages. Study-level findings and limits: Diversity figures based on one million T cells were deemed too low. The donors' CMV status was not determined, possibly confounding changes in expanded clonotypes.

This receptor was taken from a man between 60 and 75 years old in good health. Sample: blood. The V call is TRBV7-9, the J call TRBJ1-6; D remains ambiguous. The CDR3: CASGYGISPLHF. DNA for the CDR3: TGTGCCAGCGGTTATGGGATTTCACCCCTCCACTTT. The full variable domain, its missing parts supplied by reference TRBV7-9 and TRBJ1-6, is DTGVSQNPRHKITKRGQNVTFRCDPISEHNRLYWYRQTLGQGPEFLTYFQNEAQLEKSRLLSDRFSAERPKGSFSTLEIQRTEQGDSAMYLCASGYGISPLHFGNGTRLTVT.